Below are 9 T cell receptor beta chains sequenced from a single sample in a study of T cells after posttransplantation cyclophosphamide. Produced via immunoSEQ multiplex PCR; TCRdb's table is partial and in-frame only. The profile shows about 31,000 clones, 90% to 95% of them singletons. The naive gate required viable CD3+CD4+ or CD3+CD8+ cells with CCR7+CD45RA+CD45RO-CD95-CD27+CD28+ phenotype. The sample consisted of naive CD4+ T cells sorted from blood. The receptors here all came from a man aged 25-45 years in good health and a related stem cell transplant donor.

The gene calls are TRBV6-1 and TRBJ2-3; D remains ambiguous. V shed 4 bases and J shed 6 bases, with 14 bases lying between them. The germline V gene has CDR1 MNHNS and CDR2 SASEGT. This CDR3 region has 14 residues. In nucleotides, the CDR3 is TGTGCCAGCAGTGCAGGTTTTTTTGCGGATACGCAGTATTTT. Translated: CASSAGFFADTQYF.

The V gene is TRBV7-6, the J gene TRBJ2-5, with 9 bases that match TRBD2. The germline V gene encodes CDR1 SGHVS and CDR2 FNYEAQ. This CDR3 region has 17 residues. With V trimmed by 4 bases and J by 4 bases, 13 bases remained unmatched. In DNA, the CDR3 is TGTGCCAGCAGCTCTTCGGGCGGGGGGGCCCATCCAGAGACCCAGTACTTC. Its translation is CASSSSGGGAHPETQYF.

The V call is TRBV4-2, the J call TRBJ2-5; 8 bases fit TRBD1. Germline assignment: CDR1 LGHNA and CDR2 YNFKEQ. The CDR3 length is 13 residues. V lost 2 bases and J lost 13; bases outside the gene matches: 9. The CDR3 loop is CASSQRTGGLGYF. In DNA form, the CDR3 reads TGTGCCAGCAGCCAACGTACAGGGGGTTTGGGGTACTTC.

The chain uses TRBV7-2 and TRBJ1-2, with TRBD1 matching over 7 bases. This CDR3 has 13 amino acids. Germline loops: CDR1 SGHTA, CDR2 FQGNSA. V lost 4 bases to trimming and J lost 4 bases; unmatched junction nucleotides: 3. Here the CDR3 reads CASSSGGGYGYTF. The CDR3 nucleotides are TGTGCCAGCAGCTCAGGGGGAGGCTATGGCTACACCTTC.

This chain's CDR3 is CASGIGTDSGNTIYF. The CDR3 DNA reads TGTGCCTCTGGAATTGGGACAGACTCTGGAAACACCATATATTTT. This sequence joins TRBV7-6 and TRBJ1-3; TRBD1 agrees at 7 bases. V lost 11 bases to trimming and J lost 0 bases; unmatched junction nucleotides: 10. The V gene's germline CDR1 is SGHVS and CDR2 FNYEAQ. CDR3 length: 15 residues.

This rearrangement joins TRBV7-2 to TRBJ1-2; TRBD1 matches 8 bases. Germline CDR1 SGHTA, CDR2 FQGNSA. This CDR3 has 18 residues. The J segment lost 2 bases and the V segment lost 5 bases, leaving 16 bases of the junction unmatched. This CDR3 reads CASSPRTGTIAPNYGYTF. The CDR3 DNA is TGTGCCAGCAGCCCCAGGACAGGGACCATTGCTCCGAACTATGGCTACACCTTC.

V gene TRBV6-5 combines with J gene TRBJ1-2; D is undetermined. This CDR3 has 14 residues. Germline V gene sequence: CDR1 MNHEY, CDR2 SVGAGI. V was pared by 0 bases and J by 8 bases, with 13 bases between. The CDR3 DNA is TGTGCCAGCAGTTACTCGAGGGTTAGGCGCGGCTACACCTTC. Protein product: CASSYSRVRRGYTF.

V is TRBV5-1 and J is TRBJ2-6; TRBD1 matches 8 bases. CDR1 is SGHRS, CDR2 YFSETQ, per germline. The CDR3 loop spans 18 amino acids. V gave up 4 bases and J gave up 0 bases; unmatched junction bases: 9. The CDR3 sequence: CASSLSGTGGSGANVLTF. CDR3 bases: TGCGCCAGCAGCCTCTCCGGGACAGGTGGCTCTGGGGCCAACGTCCTGACTTTC.

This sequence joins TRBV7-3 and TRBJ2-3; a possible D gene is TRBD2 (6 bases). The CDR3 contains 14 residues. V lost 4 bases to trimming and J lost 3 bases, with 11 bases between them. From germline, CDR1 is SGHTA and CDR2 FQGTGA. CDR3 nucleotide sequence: TGTGCCAGCAGCTCGGACGGGGGAACAGATACGCAGTATTTT. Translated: CASSSDGGTDTQYF.